The 18 T cell receptor beta chains given below trace back to one sample, sequenced in a study of T cells in narcolepsy. Assay: immunoSEQ multiplex PCR; the TCRdb copy retains only in-frame clones and omits some. The data contain some 37,000 clones, around 85% of them singletons. Sequenced material: CD45RA- memory CD4+ T cells from PBMCs. These receptor sequences come from a human donor with narcolepsy.

As DNA, the CDR3 is TGTGCCAGCAGCCGCACCCGGGAGAGCACAGATACGCAGTATTTT. As protein: CASSRTRESTDTQYF. The chain couples TRBV7-9 to TRBJ2-3; D is possibly TRBD2 (6 bases). This CDR3 contains 15 residues. Germline V CDR1 and CDR2: SEHNR, FQNEAQ (reference sequence). Trimming shortened V by 5 bases and J by 0 bases, and 12 bases separated the two germline ends.

The chain employs TRBV9 and TRBJ2-5; D remains unclear. The CDR3 has 13 amino acids. Between the trimmed V and J ends, which lost 1 base and 5 bases, there was a span of 9 bases. Germline CDR1 reads SGDLS; CDR2 reads YYNGEE. The CDR3 is CASSVSPIETQYF. The CDR3, as DNA: TGTGCCAGCAGCGTATCCCCCATTGAGACCCAGTACTTC.

The gene calls are TRBV6-1 and TRBJ2-2; 9 bases map to TRBD2. Trimming removed 4 bases from V and 1 base from J; junction bases left unmatched: 1. The length of the CDR3 is 15 residues. Germline-derived CDR1 and CDR2 are MNHNS and SASEGT. The CDR3: CASSVSGGNTGELFF. The CDR3 coding sequence is TGTGCCAGCAGTGTTAGCGGGGGGAACACCGGGGAGCTGTTTTTT.

The rearrangement uses TRBV6-6 and TRBJ2-3; D is uncertain. The germline V and J ends were trimmed by 5 bases and 2 bases, with 2 bases remaining between them. Germline V CDR1 and CDR2: MNHNY, SVGAGI (reference sequence). The CDR3 spans 11 residues. The CDR3 DNA sequence: TGTGCCAGCAGTCTCACAGATACGCAGTATTTT. It specifies CASSLTDTQYF.

This rearrangement joins TRBV9 to TRBJ2-7; 8 bases map to TRBD2. V trimming: 2 bases; J trimming: 0 bases; junction bases outside the gene matches: 4. This CDR3 region has 15 residues. Per the germline V gene, CDR1 is SGDLS and CDR2 is YYNGEE. Here the CDR3 reads CASSVGGANSYEQYF. The CDR3 DNA sequence: TGTGCCAGCAGCGTCGGGGGGGCCAACTCCTACGAGCAGTACTTC. The full variable domain, in which reference TRBV9 and TRBJ2-7 provide the parts outside the CDR3, is DSGVTQTPKHLITATGQRVTLRCSPRSGDLSVYWYQQSLDQGLQFLIQYYNGEERAKGNILERFSAQQFPDLHSELNLSSLELGDSALYFCASSVGGANSYEQYFGPGTRLTVT.

The rearrangement joins TRBV14 to TRBJ1-2, with TRBD1 matching over 9 bases. Germline CDR1 is SGHDN and CDR2 is FVKESK. This CDR3 region has 14 residues. Germline trimming cut 1 base from V and 7 bases from J; bases unmatched to any gene: 4. CDR3 in amino acids: CASSQVTGGSGYTF. The CDR3 bases are TGTGCCAGCAGCCAAGTAACAGGGGGCAGTGGCTACACCTTC.

This chain connects TRBV7-2 to TRBJ2-1, with 12 bases that match TRBD2. V dropped 5 bases and J dropped 4; count of bases not matched to a gene: 6. The length of the CDR3 is 16 residues. CDR1 and CDR2 (germline): SGHTA, FQGNSA. CDR3 sequence reads: CASSQGLAGGYNEQFF. CDR3 nucleotide sequence: TGTGCCAGCAGCCAGGGACTAGCGGGCGGATACAATGAGCAGTTCTTC.

The chain links TRBV7-9 to TRBJ2-1, with D hard to call. The CDR3 is made up of 13 amino acids. Germline assignment: CDR1 SEHNR and CDR2 FQNEAQ (reference sequence). Trimming pared 5 bases from V and 8 bases from J, leaving 13 bases between. CDR3 in amino acids: CASSLGLLDEQFF. The DNA of the CDR3 is TGTGCCAGCAGCCTGGGCTTACTCGATGAGCAGTTCTTC. Looking up the rest from reference TRBV7-9 and TRBJ2-1 gives the full variable domain: DTGVSQNPRHKITKRGQNVTFRCDPISEHNRLYWYRQTLGQGPEFLTYFQNEAQLEKSRLLSDRFSAERPKGSFSTLEIQRTEQGDSAMYLCASSLGLLDEQFFGPGTRLTVL.

The rearrangement links TRBV4-3 to TRBJ2-7; D unresolved. Trimming cost V 1 base and J 3 bases, with 7 bases left between them. Germline V gene sequence: CDR1 LGHNA, CDR2 YSLEER. The length of the CDR3 is 13 residues. The CDR3 protein is CASSQGNSYEQYF. The CDR3 bases are TGCGCCAGCAGCCAAGGGAACAGCTACGAGCAGTACTTC.

The chain joins TRBV7-9 to TRBJ2-4; TRBD2 matches at 7 bases. The CDR3 is 14 amino acids. V was clipped by 6 bases and J by 1 base; unmatched bases: 3. Germline CDR1 and CDR2: SEHNR and FQNEAQ (reference sequence). The CDR3 nucleotides are TGTGCCAGCAGTTGGGAGGGGGCCAAAAACATTCAGTACTTC. It codes for CASSWEGAKNIQYF.

The V call is TRBV29-1, the J call TRBJ1-1; D uncertain. V was trimmed by 3 bases and J by 1 base, leaving 15 bases between them. The CDR3 is made up of 15 amino acids. Germline V lookup: CDR1 SQVTM, CDR2 ANQGSEA. This chain's CDR3 is CSVDPGGGRNTEAFF. The CDR3 DNA reads TGCAGCGTTGACCCCGGTGGAGGAAGGAACACTGAAGCTTTCTTT. The full variable domain, rest sourced from reference TRBV29-1 and TRBJ1-1, is SAVISQKPSRDICQRGTSLTIQCQVDSQVTMMFWYRQQPGQSLTLIATANQGSEATYESGFVIDKFPISRPNLTFSTLTVSNMSPEDSSIYLCSVDPGGGRNTEAFFGQGTRLTVV.

The gene calls are TRBV19 and TRBJ1-5; the D gene is possibly TRBD1 (6 bases). The CDR3 has 14 residues. Trimming cost V 6 bases and J 6 bases, with 15 bases left between them. The germline V gene has CDR1 LNHDA and CDR2 SQIVND (reference sequence). The CDR3, as DNA: TGTGCCAGTAGAGGGACGGGGGGCCCTCAGCCCCAGCATTTT. Amino acids: CASRGTGGPQPQHF.

The V call is TRBV6-5, the J call TRBJ1-2; D ambiguous. The germline V and J ends were trimmed by 7 bases and 8 bases, with 20 bases remaining between them. The CDR3 runs to 14 residues. Germline-derived CDR1 and CDR2 are MNHEY and SVGAGI. The CDR3 DNA reads as TGTGCCAGCACCCCGCATTTACCTCAAGGAGGCTACACCTTC. Its protein is CASTPHLPQGGYTF.

The chain carries TRBV5-5 and TRBJ2-5; TRBD2 matches at 8 bases. Germline lookup yields CDR1 SGHKS and CDR2 YYEKEE (reference sequence). The CDR3 length is 15 residues. The junction had 6 bases not matched to a gene; V was cut back by 0 bases and J by 5 bases. The CDR3 is CASSLERGRVETQYF. In nucleotides, the CDR3 is TGTGCCAGCAGCTTGGAGCGGGGGAGAGTGGAGACCCAGTACTTC.

The CDR3 reads CASSSQGARGKETQYF. The CDR3 DNA reads TGCGCCAGCAGCTCGCAGGGGGCGCGAGGGAAAGAGACCCAGTACTTC. The chain joins TRBV5-1 to TRBJ2-5; 8 bases are a match to TRBD1. The V and J ends lost 3 bases and 3 bases, in that order; junction bases with no gene match: 10. The CDR3 extends over 16 amino acids. Germline-derived CDR1 and CDR2 are SGHRS and YFSETQ.

The V gene is TRBV5-4, the J gene TRBJ2-7; maybe TRBD1 (5 bases). The CDR3 sequence is 13 residues long. Trimming removed 0 bases from V and 4 bases from J, with 8 bases in between. Germline CDR1 reads SGHNT; CDR2 reads YYREEE (reference sequence). Written as DNA, the CDR3 is TGTGCCAGCAGCTTGGGACAGCGTTACGAGCAGTACTTC. It encodes CASSLGQRYEQYF.

This sequence joins TRBV4-2 and TRBJ2-7, with TRBD2 matching over 11 bases. This CDR3 region has 19 residues. Germline CDR1 LGHNA, CDR2 YNFKEQ. Unmatched junction bases numbered 10, after V lost 0 bases and J lost 0 bases. CDR3 bases: TGTGCCAGCAGCCAAGATTCTACTAGCGGGGGCCATCGCTCCTACGAGCAGTACTTC. The encoded protein is CASSQDSTSGGHRSYEQYF.

The chain carries TRBV7-3 and TRBJ2-1; D possibly corresponds to TRBD1 (5 bases). The germline V gene encodes CDR1 SGHTA and CDR2 FQGTGA. V lost 1 base and J lost 6, with 16 bases in between. This CDR3 is 16 amino acids long. The CDR3: CASSLRPAHRINEQFF. CDR3 DNA sequence: TGTGCCAGCAGCTTAAGGCCAGCCCACAGGATCAATGAGCAGTTCTTC.